In its sample, the clone carrying this T cell receptor beta chain was seen many times. Its target is unknown. This CDR3 region has 16 residues. Trimming pared 0 bases from V and 4 bases from J, leaving 12 bases between. Germline assignment: CDR1 MNHEY and CDR2 SVGEGT. This record comes from a study of T cells in Graves' hyperthyroidism and ophthalmopathy. Study-wide points: Model-based prediction identified ophthalmopathy a median 6.5 months prior to its onset.

Amplified TCR beta CDR3 regions came from RNA transcripts. HTBI primers drove first-round RT-PCR of the TCR CDR3. TCRdb redid the calling of the multiplex PCR reads with MiXCR, one entry per CDR3 protein. Of fewer than 550,000 distinct CDR3 sequences listed, roughly a quarter are singletons. The source of the PBMCs was less than 12 ml of fresh peripheral blood. What was sequenced was blood. The clonotype originates from a woman aged 25 to 45 with Graves' ophthalmopathy. The rearrangement links TRBV6-2 or TRBV6-3 to TRBJ2-2, with a weak D call TRBD2 (6 bases). In nucleotides, the CDR3 is TGTGCCAGCAGTTACTCTGTGACTAGAGCCACCGGGGAGCTGTTTTTT. As protein: CASSYSVTRATGELFF.